Presented here are 28 T cell receptor beta chains from one specimen sequenced in a study of shared clonotypes between healthy human individuals (TCRdb year 2020). Receptor libraries were prepared by the immunoSEQ multiplex PCR assay. TCRdb limited this immuneACCESS table to in-frame rearrangements with V and J called. A share of clones is missing; checked studies link under half to unresolved V genes, and the rest is unexplained. The sample table contains roughly 1,000,000 clones; only one count was recorded for around 78% of them. Roughly 0.62% of the sample rests with the top ten. Sequencing input: memory CD4+ T cells from PBMCs. The cell subset or site label, as the study defines it: CD45RA-negative fraction. These receptors all stem from a man between 18 and 35 years old in good health. Some clones in this sample may be carry-over from other donors' samples.

On this clone itself: With a much larger clone just one base away, this may be a read error. This specimen includes other DNA sequences encoding the same CDR3. V is TRBV5-6 and J is TRBJ1-2, with 8 bases matching TRBD1. V shed 4 bases and J 2 bases; nucleotides not matched to a gene: 10. The CDR3 is made up of 16 amino acids. Germline V lookup: CDR1 SGHDT, CDR2 YYEEEE. In DNA form, the CDR3 reads TGTGCCAGCAGCGATTTAGGACAGGGATTGAACTATGGCTACACCTTC. It yields the protein CASSDLGQGLNYGYTF.

The gene calls are TRBV5-1 and TRBJ2-7; TRBD2 agrees at 12 bases. The V gene's germline CDR1 is SGHRS and CDR2 YFSETQ. V lost 3 bases, J lost 1 base, and 2 bases stayed unmatched. The CDR3 contains 15 residues. CDR3 sequence reads: CASSSGLAGSYEQYF. The DNA for the CDR3 is TGCGCCAGCAGCTCGGGACTAGCGGGTTCCTACGAGCAGTACTTC.

The rearrangement uses TRBV4-1 and TRBJ2-4; a weak D match, TRBD2 (5 bases). Germline loops: CDR1 MGHRA, CDR2 YSYEKL. This CDR3 region has 16 residues. The V end was cut by 0 bases, the J end by 8 bases, with 17 bases between. The CDR3 reads CASSQEERTVSHIQYF. In nucleotides, the CDR3 is TGCGCCAGCAGCCAAGAGGAACGGACTGTCAGTCACATTCAGTACTTC.

The chain uses TRBV29-1 and TRBJ2-3; perhaps TRBD2 as D (5 bases). With 1 base removed from V and 4 bases from J, the gap between germline ends came to 15 bases. The germline V gene encodes CDR1 SQVTM and CDR2 ANQGSEA. The CDR3 extends over 15 amino acids. In DNA, the CDR3 is TGCAGCGTTGAAGTTCGAGGGCTAGCTGCAGATACGCAGTATTTT. Its protein product is CSVEVRGLAADTQYF.

The chain couples TRBV15 to TRBJ1-4, with 9 bases lining up with TRBD1. V dropped 3 bases and J dropped 8; count of bases not matched to a gene: 7. Germline V gene data show CDR1 as LNHNV and CDR2 as YYDKDF (reference sequence). This CDR3 comprises 15 residues. In DNA form, the CDR3 reads TGTGCCACCAGCAGGGACAGGGGAAGGGGAGAAAAACTGTTTTTT. Protein: CATSRDRGRGEKLFF.

V gene TRBV27 combines with J gene TRBJ2-3, with a weak D call TRBD1 (6 bases). Between the trimmed V and J ends, which lost 3 bases and 2 bases, there was a span of 15 bases. The germline V gene encodes CDR1 MNHEY and CDR2 SMNVEV (reference sequence). The CDR3 runs to 16 residues. The CDR3 region has the DNA TGTGCCAGCAGTTTCATCCCGACAGGAGACACAGATACGCAGTATTTT. Encoded protein: CASSFIPTGDTDTQYF.

The chain employs TRBV5-4 and TRBJ2-1, with 9 positions matching TRBD1. Germline V gene sequence: CDR1 SGHNT, CDR2 YYREEE (reference sequence). This CDR3 is 15 amino acids long. Trimming took 2 bases from V and 3 from J; bases not matched to a gene: 3. The chain's CDR3 is CASSLQGQGYNEQFF. Here the CDR3 DNA reads TGTGCCAGCAGCTTACAGGGACAGGGCTACAATGAGCAGTTCTTC.

The chain carries TRBV4-1 and TRBJ2-1; D uncertain. The V end was cut by 4 bases, the J end by 7 bases, with 8 bases between. This CDR3 is built from 12 residues. Germline V CDR1 and CDR2: MGHRA, YSYEKL. The CDR3 spells CASSLVRNEQFF. CDR3 nucleotide sequence: TGCGCCAGCAGCCTAGTGAGGAATGAGCAGTTCTTC.

The chain has TRBV6-1 and TRBJ2-2; possibly TRBD2 for D (6 bases). Germline CDR1 reads MNHNS; CDR2 reads SASEGT. The CDR3 is made up of 15 amino acids. V was trimmed by 7 bases and J by 6 bases, leaving 18 bases between them. DNA for the CDR3: TGTGCCAGCATCGCAATGGCCGGGAGTCCCGGGGAGCTGTTTTTT. Translated, it gives CASIAMAGSPGELFF.

V and J are TRBV7-2 and TRBJ2-5; D is uncertain. The ends were cut back, 1 base at V and 7 bases at J, with 7 bases in the middle. This CDR3 has 12 residues. Germline V gene sequence: CDR1 SGHTA, CDR2 FQGNSA. The CDR3 reads CASSLDDWTQYF. The CDR3 DNA follows: TGTGCCAGCAGCTTAGATGATTGGACCCAGTACTTC.

For this clone: Other nucleotide sequences from this sample produce the same CDR3. V is TRBV4-1 and J is TRBJ2-7, with TRBD2 matching over 7 bases. The CDR3 contains 13 residues. J gave up 6 bases and V 1 base, and 3 bases lay outside the gene matches. Germline CDR1 and CDR2: MGHRA and YSYEKL. Here the CDR3 reads CASSQGLAVEQYF. CDR3 DNA: TGCGCCAGCAGCCAAGGACTAGCCGTCGAGCAGTACTTC.

In this sample, this clone turned up many times. V is TRBV2 and J is TRBJ2-5, with 8 bases that match TRBD1. Germline V gives CDR1 SNHLY, CDR2 FYNNEI. The trim removed 7 bases at V and 5 bases at J, leaving 3 bases unmatched. The CDR3 is 12 amino acids. In DNA, the CDR3 is TGTGCCAGCACCAACAGGGGGGAGACCCAGTACTTC. Translated: CASTNRGETQYF.

J is TRBJ2-7 and V is TRBV7-9, with TRBD2 matching over 11 bases. The germline V gene encodes CDR1 SEHNR and CDR2 FQNEAQ (reference sequence). This CDR3 is 17 amino acids long. The V and J ends lost 3 bases and 2 bases, in that order; junction bases with no gene match: 9. The DNA for the CDR3 is TGTGCCAGCAGCTTTGGAACCGGGACTAGCGGAACCTACGAGCAGTACTTC. Amino acids: CASSFGTGTSGTYEQYF.

This chain connects TRBV5-1 to TRBJ2-7, with 9 positions matching TRBD2. J lost 2 bases, V lost 7 bases, and 7 bases had no gene match. Germline CDR1 is SGHRS and CDR2 is YFSETQ. The CDR3 is 14 residues long. The CDR3, as DNA: TGCGCCAGCGCTCCAGGCGGGAGGGCCTACGAGCAGTACTTC. Its translation is CASAPGGRAYEQYF.

J is TRBJ2-7 and V is TRBV7-9, with a possible D match to TRBD1 (6 bases). The germline V and J ends were trimmed by 5 bases and 1 base, with 21 bases remaining between them. Germline loops: CDR1 SEHNR, CDR2 FQNEAQ (reference sequence). This CDR3 comprises 17 residues. CDR3 nucleotides: TGTGCCAGCAGCCCACCAGCCGGGCGAGGGGGATCCTACGAGCAGTACTTC. Amino acids: CASSPPAGRGGSYEQYF.

J is TRBJ1-1 and V is TRBV5-5, with D possibly matching TRBD1 (6 bases). The germline V gene has CDR1 SGHKS and CDR2 YYEKEE (reference sequence). The length of the CDR3 is 13 residues. Trimming stripped 3 bases from V and 0 bases from J, with 6 bases between. DNA of the CDR3: TGTGCCAGCAGCTGGACAGTGAACACTGAAGCTTTCTTT. Translation: CASSWTVNTEAFF.

The V call is TRBV28, the J call TRBJ2-7; D is uncertain. The CDR3 has 15 residues. Trimming took off 6 bases at V and 3 bases at J, with 18 bases between the two ends. CDR1 is MDHEN, CDR2 SYDVKM, per germline. CDR3 protein: CASSPPGRAIYEQYF. The DNA for the CDR3 is TGTGCCAGCAGCCCCCCCGGACGGGCAATCTACGAGCAGTACTTC.

The V gene is TRBV27, the J gene TRBJ1-2; 8 bases agree with TRBD1. Germline V gene lookup returns CDR1 MNHEY and CDR2 SMNVEV (reference sequence). The CDR3 has 16 amino acids. The junction had 7 bases not matched to a gene; V was cut back by 1 base and J by 3 bases. CDR3 sequence reads: CASSLLPGGIDYGYTF. CDR3 nucleotides: TGTGCCAGCAGTTTATTGCCAGGGGGCATCGACTATGGCTACACCTTC.

The chain combines TRBV2 with TRBJ2-2; TRBD2 matches 15 bases. Germline V CDR1 and CDR2: SNHLY, FYNNEI. This CDR3 is built from 16 residues. V lost 3 bases to trimming and J lost 4 bases; unmatched junction nucleotides: 0. CDR3 sequence reads: CASSEGLAGGTGELFF. CDR3 nucleotides: TGTGCCAGCAGTGAGGGACTAGCGGGAGGCACCGGGGAGCTGTTTTTT. The full variable domain, completed using reference TRBV2 and TRBJ2-2, is EPEVTQTPSHQVTQMGQEVILRCVPISNHLYFYWYRQILGQKVEFLVSFYNNEISEKSEIFDDQFSVERPDGSNFTLKIRSTKLEDSAMYFCASSEGLAGGTGELFFGEGSRLTVL.

This chain connects TRBV5-1 to TRBJ2-7; weak D call: TRBD2 (6 bases). CDR3 length: 14 amino acids. From germline, CDR1 is SGHRS and CDR2 YFSETQ. Trimming cost V 3 bases and J 3 bases, with 13 bases left between them. The CDR3 is CASSWERAYYEQYF. DNA of the CDR3: TGCGCCAGCAGCTGGGAGCGGGCTTACTACGAGCAGTACTTC.

The genes are TRBV29-1 and TRBJ2-5; TRBD1 aligns across 9 bases. V lost 8 bases, J lost 5 bases, and 9 bases stayed unmatched. The CDR3 spans 13 residues. CDR1 is SQVTM and CDR2 is ANQGSEA in the germline V gene. Here the CDR3 reads CSTNRGQGETQYF. The CDR3 nucleotides are TGCAGCACAAACAGGGGGCAGGGGGAGACCCAGTACTTC.

This sequence joins TRBV27 and TRBJ2-5; D remains ambiguous. The germline V gene encodes CDR1 MNHEY and CDR2 SMNVEV (reference sequence). The CDR3 length is 16 residues. The V and J ends lost 3 bases and 5 bases respectively, with 19 bases between them. CDR3 bases: TGTGCCAGCAGTTTCTCGGGCCTCGCAGTCTGGGAGACCCAGTACTTC. Protein product: CASSFSGLAVWETQYF.

The V and J genes are TRBV10-1 and TRBJ2-5; 7 nucleotides align to TRBD1. V gave up 6 bases and J gave up 5 bases; unmatched junction bases: 6. The CDR3 runs 13 residues. Germline V gene lookup returns CDR1 WNHNN and CDR2 SYGVQD (reference sequence). The CDR3 loop reads CASSNRGSETQYF. CDR3 in DNA: TGCGCCAGCAGCAACAGGGGATCGGAGACCCAGTACTTC.

The gene calls are TRBV19 and TRBJ1-2; tentative D call: TRBD1 (6 bases). V was trimmed by 1 base and J by 7 bases, leaving 16 bases between them. Germline V gene data show CDR1 as LNHDA and CDR2 as SQIVND (reference sequence). This CDR3 comprises 15 residues. CDR3 bases: TGTGCCAGTAGTATAGGCGCGGGACATCCGTCTGGCTACACCTTC. The encoded protein is CASSIGAGHPSGYTF.

This sequence joins TRBV4-3 and TRBJ2-1; D possibly matches TRBD1 or TRBD2 (6 bases each). Germline assignment: CDR1 LGHNA and CDR2 YSLEER. Trimming cost V 0 bases and J 9 bases, with 21 bases left between them. CDR3 length equals 17 residues. CDR3 coding DNA: TGCGCCAGCAGCCAAGATTCTCGGGCAGGAGGGGGGAGTGAGCAGTTCTTC. Amino acids: CASSQDSRAGGGSEQFF.

The J gene is TRBJ1-2, the V gene TRBV27; D is unresolved. The CDR3 length is 14 residues. Germline V lookup: CDR1 MNHEY, CDR2 SMNVEV (reference sequence). Trimming took 3 bases from V and 8 from J, leaving 16 bases between them. The CDR3 DNA reads TGTGCCAGCAGTTTCTCCGACATGGGCGGGGGCTACACCTTC. Translation: CASSFSDMGGGYTF.

V gene TRBV5-8 combines with J gene TRBJ1-5; D is ambiguous. This CDR3 has 16 residues. From germline, CDR1 is SGHTS and CDR2 YDEGEE. Trimming stripped 4 bases from V and 8 bases from J, with 22 bases between. CDR3 sequence reads: CASSPEGVSHRKPQHF. The CDR3 DNA follows: TGTGCCAGCAGCCCGGAGGGCGTCAGCCACCGAAAGCCCCAGCATTTT.

The genes are TRBV18 and TRBJ2-6, with a possible D match to TRBD2 (6 bases). CDR1 is KGHSH, CDR2 LQKENI, per germline. This CDR3 has 15 amino acids. Trimming removed 2 bases from V and 3 bases from J, with 8 bases in between. The CDR3 DNA is TGTGCCAGCTCACCAGGGGGGATTGGGGCCAACGTCCTGACTTTC. It encodes CASSPGGIGANVLTF. Variable domain in full (rest from reference TRBV18 and TRBJ2-6): NAGVMQNPRHLVRRRGQEARLRCSPMKGHSHVYWYRQLPEEGLKFMVYLQKENIIDESGMPKERFSAEFPKEGPSILRIQQVVRGDSAAYFCASSPGGIGANVLTFGAGSRLTVL.